This T cell receptor beta chain was profiled in a study of T cell repertoires in aging, cancer and after chemotherapy. General study results and limits: Age-matched healthy donors had significantly more diverse, less clonal blood TCR repertoires than untreated cancer patients.

Multiplex touch-down PCR with TRB-A/B primers amplified rearranged V-D-J TRB sequences. TCRdb redid the calling of the multiplex PCR reads with MiXCR, one entry per CDR3 protein. The sample has roughly 1,500 distinct CDR3 sequences, around 20% seen once. Amplification of TCR beta used genomic DNA extracted from peripheral blood. A note on this clonotype: The antigen remains undetermined.

V was shortened by 2 bases and J by 0 bases, with 11 bases between the two germline ends. CDR1 and CDR2 (germline): KGHSH, LQKENI. The CDR3 totals 16 residues. This chain links TRBV18 with TRBJ1-5; tentative D call: TRBD1 (6 bases). Sequencing was performed on blood. The TCR comes from a human donor with a solid tumor. CDR3 nucleotide sequence: TGTGCCAGCTCACCAGGGGGCGGGAATAGCAATCAGCCCCAGCATTTT. Translation: CASSPGGGNSNQPQHF.